This TCR beta chain was identified during a study of T cells in narcolepsy. Losses at the gene ends were 0 bases for V and 9 bases for J; bases not matched to a gene: 12. Germline-derived CDR1 and CDR2 are SGHDT and YYEEEE. The length of the CDR3 is 17 residues. This clone turned up a few times. Antigen: not known. Assay: immunoSEQ multiplex PCR; the TCRdb copy retains only in-frame clones and omits some. The sample yields about 24,000 clones, approximately 60% seen once. Study conclusions and caveats: Autoreactive clonotypes reportedly recurred in blood of same and different patients, not controls. In some patient and control memory CD4+ samples, autoreactive clones were absent. HCRT-specific and TRIB2-specific autoreactive clonotypes appeared among same-patient CSF and blood CD4+ clonotypes.

This receptor was obtained from a human donor in good health. Specimen: memory (CD45RA-) CD4+ T cells from blood. The chain joins TRBV5-6 to TRBJ1-6, with 7 bases matching TRBD1. CDR3: CASSLGAGGQAASPLHF. Written as DNA, the CDR3 is TGTGCCAGCAGCTTGGGGGCAGGAGGACAGGCGGCTTCACCCCTCCACTTT. The variable domain in full, completed from reference TRBV5-6 and TRBJ1-6, reads DAGVTQSPTHLIKTRGQQVTLRCSPKSGHDTVSWYQQALGQGPQFIFQYYEEEERQRGNFPDRFSGHQFPNYSSELNVNALLLGDSALYLCASSLGAGGQAASPLHFGNGTRLTVT.